Sequencing of this T cell receptor (beta chain) was carried out in a study of blood T cells in healthy people across ages. V shed 7 bases and J 3 bases; nucleotides not matched to a gene: 12. The CDR3 runs 16 residues. Germline CDR1 reads MNHNS; CDR2 reads SASEGT. Comment on this clonotype: The antigen is not known.

Healthy Caucasian individuals from Russia aged roughly 6 to 100 served as donors. Total RNA amounts of at least 5 micrograms were extracted per sample. Next came a second PCR, run for about 7 to 12 cycles, which used a sample-barcoded 5' primer along with a J-beta primer mix. Carrying 12 random nucleotides, a template-switch adaptor labeled each individual cDNA molecule. TCRdb re-called the 5' RACE reads through MiXCR, storing one row per CDR3 protein. This table has around 1.5 million distinct CDR3 sequences, roughly 64% appearing once. Study-level findings and limits: Long-lived and aged donors differed, with more naive CD4+ cells and higher diversity in the long-lived.

The specimen sequenced was blood. The TCR sequence derives from a young man in good health. This rearrangement joins TRBV6-1 to TRBJ1-1; 9 bases line up with TRBD1. The CDR3 sequence: CASILFPRDRDTEAFF. The CDR3 DNA is TGTGCCAGCATCCTTTTTCCCCGGGACAGGGACACTGAAGCTTTCTTT.